The following is a T cell receptor (beta chain) sequence with its context. The antigen is undetermined. Measured with immunoSEQ multiplex PCR; TCRdb has only the in-frame clones, and not every one. Here the sample spans tens of thousands of clones, under 85% being singletons. Germline loops: CDR1 GTSNPN, CDR2 SVGIG (reference sequence). Trimming removed 3 bases at V and 4 bases at J, with 21 bases between. The CDR3 runs to 16 residues. The sample originates from a study of lymphopenia after photon versus proton radiotherapy. Study-wide findings and caveats: Authors raise, but do not show, better survival with proton therapy. Photon-treated patients lost naive T cells and TCR diversity; proton-treated stayed stable. After the lymphocyte nadir, photon-treated repertoires showed oligoclonal expansion, especially of CD8+ Temra cells.

This chain links TRBV30 with TRBJ1-2, with D unclear. This TCR derives from a woman between 50 and 59 years old with pancreatic cancer. The sample in question was peripheral blood, obtained from a patient treated with photon-based radiotherapy. The CDR3 bases are TGTGCCTGGAGAGCCGCCGGTTTACAAGGTTCCTATGGCTACACCTTC. This translates into CAWRAAGLQGSYGYTF. Full variable domain (outside the CDR3, taken from reference TRBV30 and TRBJ1-2): SQTIHQWPATLVQPVGSPLSLECTVEGTSNPNLYWYRQAAGRGLQLLFYSVGIGQISSEVPQNLSASRPQDRQFILSSKKLLLSDSGFYLCAWRAAGLQGSYGYTFGSGTRLTVV.